This TCR beta chain was captured in a study of shared clonotypes between healthy human individuals. Study overall: A few men and a couple of women, aged 18 to 49, were donors. Three CD4 naive, three CD4 memory, two CD8 naive and one CD8 memory plate were used per donor.

In the original processing: ImmunoSEQ sequences covered only the junction and lacked quality scores; filtering therefore differed. TCRdb's table, derived via immunoSEQ multiplex PCR, lists solely in-frame clones and lacks some. That table supplies the V and J calls and clone size; D and trimming were determined from the DNA. This sample carries roughly 2.5 million clones, approximately 90% of them seen once, and the ten largest clones take around 0.14%. J lost 0 bases, V lost 4 bases, and 7 bases had no gene match. The CDR3 runs to 16 residues. Germline loops: CDR1 SGHRS, CDR2 YFSETQ. The receptor was isolated from a man between 18 and 29 years old in good health. The sample comprised naive CD4+ T cells sorted from blood. Stated subset: CD45RA+ positively selected. J is TRBJ1-3 and V is TRBV5-1; 7 nucleotides line up with TRBD1. CDR3 in amino acids: CASSKSTGSSGNTIYF. In DNA form, the CDR3 reads TGCGCCAGCAGCAAATCGACAGGGAGCTCTGGAAACACCATATATTTT.